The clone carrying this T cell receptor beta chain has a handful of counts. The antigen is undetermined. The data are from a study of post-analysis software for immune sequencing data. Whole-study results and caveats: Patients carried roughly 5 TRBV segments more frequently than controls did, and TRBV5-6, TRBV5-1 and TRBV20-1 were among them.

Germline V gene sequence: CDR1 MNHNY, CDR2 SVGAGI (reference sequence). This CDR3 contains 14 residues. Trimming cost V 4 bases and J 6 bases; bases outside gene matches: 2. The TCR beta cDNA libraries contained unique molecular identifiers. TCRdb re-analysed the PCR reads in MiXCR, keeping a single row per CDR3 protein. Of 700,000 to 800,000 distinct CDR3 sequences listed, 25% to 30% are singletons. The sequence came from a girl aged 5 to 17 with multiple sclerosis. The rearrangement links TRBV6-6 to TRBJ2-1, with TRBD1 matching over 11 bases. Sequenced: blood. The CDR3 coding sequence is TGTGCCAGCAGTTCAGGGACAGGGGGCAATGAGCAGTTCTTC. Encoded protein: CASSSGTGGNEQFF.